The text below deals with one T cell receptor (beta chain). This clone appeared a few times. There is no known antigen for this receptor. Base quality data are lacking; no much larger clone is found one base away. Spanning cysteine to phenylalanine, the CDR3 consists of 15 amino acids. The sequence is cut down to CDR3 DNA, 45 bases in frame from base 1. Reading the germline V gene gives CDR1 MGHRA and CDR2 YSYEKL. V is reduced by 1 base and J by 4 bases, leaving a spacing of 13 bases between them. The record originates from a study of cytomegalovirus exposure and HLA in healthy donors (TCRdb year 2017). General notes on the study: An earlier analysis of around 600 of the donors reported about 290 Gb of sequence data and 117 million unique TCR beta sequences from around 200 million T cells. All discovery cohort repertoires had been generated using a single sequencing platform. Both class I and class II loci were covered by HLA typing, at four-digit resolution. The study profiled the T cell repertoires of hundreds of subjects by immunosequencing and related them to cytomegalovirus serostatus. An early release covering roughly 640 HLA-typed donors comprised roughly 300 gigabases of sequencing data and roughly 85 million unique TCR sequences. The study aimed to test whether cataloging public T cell receptors could reveal signatures of past pathogen exposure. The genetic ancestry cluster associated with self-reported Caucasian donors included over 80% of the approximately 430 genotyped donors. High-throughput TCR immunosequencing, statistical association of individual TCRs with disease status, and machine learning were combined to predict cytomegalovirus infection status. A later genetic analysis took genome-wide SNP genotypes for about 55% of the 666 donors and used that subset as a discovery cohort. Typing coverage differed by locus: A, B, C, DRB1 and DQB1 were typed in roughly 629-630 donors, DQA1 in 522, DPA1 in approximately 610, and DPB1 in just under 490. A later analysis re-examined previously published TCR beta repertoires from over 500 donors and added high-resolution HLA genotyping to investigate patterns of TCR occurrence. Rather than drawing on any new phenotypic data, the later analysis identified candidate immune exposures from TCR beta sequences and the way those sequences occurred across donors. To decide whether each TCR beta V gene segment behaved as functional or pseudogenic, an earlier analysis of several hundred of the donors relied on high-throughput TCR beta sequencing. Five DR-DQ haplotypes were handled as single units for association and clustering because linkage in the cohort was strong. Among some 400 genotyped donors of the cohort, an average of around 250,000 unique TCR beta nucleotide sequences was sequenced per donor, of which approximately 18% were non-productive. Donor age, sex, ethnicity and CMV serostatus were collected together with the repertoire data. In addition to the first cohort of 650 to 800 subjects, a separate validation cohort of 130 or so different subjects was used. Study-wide findings and limitations: Cytomegalovirus status was reported to be diagnosed by the classifier with high specificity and sensitivity in both the original and validation cohorts. A later genetic analysis reported fewer N-insertions in productive TCRs among donors in an Asian-associated ancestry cluster than the approximately 700-donor mean. A cluster of highly shared sequence variants was judged likely to be a technical artifact of the sequencing pipeline. HLA typing was unavailable for some donors at each locus, so association tests used only the typed subset. Broadly in line with IMGT annotations, most TCR beta V segments showed up in productive rearrangements about 87% or about 30% of the time in an earlier analysis of several hundred of the donors. A further reported finding was that TCR beta sequences accurately predicted the HLA-A and HLA-B alleles for most subjects in the first cohort. According to a later analysis, parvovirus B19, influenza, CMV and Epstein-Barr virus appeared linked to several top co-occurrence clusters. Linkage disequilibrium might explain the correlated functional status among segregating V segments, but an unknown experimental factor could not be ruled out. In this cohort, only TCR beta chains were sequenced, and detectable features were limited by the absence of alpha or paired-chain data. A later genetic analysis associated a missense DCLRE1C variant with V-gene and J-gene trimming of TCR beta chains, and an independent cohort replicated the association. The authors suggested that the approach could potentially be extended to other disease states and immunological phenotypes. At a false discovery rate of 0.05, a later analysis linked 15,000 to 20,000 TCR beta sequences to specific HLA alleles. Because the 87-base-pair reads could not distinguish some IMGT-functional V segments, including TRBV6-2 and TRBV6-3, those segments were excluded. In vitro tests confirmed that a few of the cytomegalovirus-associated TCR beta chains recognize cytomegalovirus antigens. Because counts were too low, about 18 rarely observed V segments, including chromosome 9 orphons, were excluded from the earlier analysis of some 590 of the donors. Most CMV-associated TCR beta chains appeared to be HLA-restricted in a later analysis, and the HLA associations seemed to be driven largely by CMV exposure. A total of roughly 160 TCR beta chains were listed by the study as associated with cytomegalovirus. A later analysis found that TCR association rates varied across HLA loci, with DRB1 alleles showing the most associated TCRs and HLA-C alleles the fewest. CMV serostatus was the only immune exposure information available for the cohort. In a later analysis, HLA-associated TCR beta chains were found to be more clonally expanded and to have lower generation probabilities than equally common non-associated chains. When HLA alleles, especially DR and DQ, strongly co-occurred, TCR associations were difficult to assign to individual alleles. While some public TCRs were present in many individuals, most TCR sequences turned up only very rarely across donors. Roughly uniform sequencing depth across donors was assumed in presence/absence analyses, although this assumption may not hold.

Library method: the immunoSEQ multiplex PCR assay. A mixture of 60 forward primers for TCR Vbeta segments and 13 reverse primers for TCR Jbeta segments was used in the multiplex PCR. A multiplex PCR assay on genomic DNA amplified the CDR3 region of rearranged TCR beta genes. On the Illumina HiSeq System, the amplified TCR beta libraries were sequenced as 87-base-pair reads. The source study handled its data this way. A later analysis tallied tens of millions of unique TCR beta chains across the 666 repertoires, and approximately 9.9 million of those chains were shared by two or more donors. Raw reads were error-corrected and collapsed into unique sequences by a nearest-neighbor algorithm in which closely related sequences were merged to remove PCR and sequencing errors. V, D and J gene segments were assigned by aligning CDR3 sequences to IMGT reference sequences. For a sequence to be retained, at least a six-nucleotide match to both a V gene segment and a J gene segment was required. Rearrangements were classified as productive when the CDR3 lacked stop codons and remained in frame with V and J, and all other rearrangements were classified as non-productive. CDR3 was defined by IMGT convention, running from the second conserved V-encoded cysteine to the conserved J-encoded phenylalanine. The earlier analysis of a few hundred of the donors excluded sequences that lacked an unambiguous match to a single V gene segment. An earlier analysis of a few hundred of the donors called V segments functional above 56.7% productive rearrangements and segregating when the between-donor standard deviation exceeded 5%. A statistical classification framework was built for diagnosing cytomegalovirus status from the catalog of TCR beta chain sequences. In a later analysis, TCR nucleotide sequences were compared against IMGT/GENE-DB human TR gene sequences so that V and J genes could be assigned. Using the TCRdist pipeline, a later analysis assigned CDR3 sequences along with most-parsimonious VDJ recombination scenarios. In a later analysis, each TCR beta chain was defined by its CDR3 amino acid sequence together with its V-gene family, and reads without a unique V-gene family were excluded. As a way to deal with suspected cross-contamination and a sequencing artifact, a later analysis dropped under 600 nucleotide sequences that were highly shared and had low generation probability. A later analysis calculated a clonal expansion index for each public chain from normalized within-repertoire ranks of inferred template counts. In a later analysis, generation probabilities were computed using a VDJ recombination model fitted to out-of-frame rearrangements, and the results were checked against IGoR. Hypergeometric tests were used in a later analysis to score TCR-TCR, TCR-HLA and TCR-CMV co-occurrence, with a repertoire-size bias correction applied to the TCR pairs. In a later analysis, false discovery rates were estimated by permuting HLA or CMV assignments 20 times. In a later analysis, co-occurring TCRs were grouped using DBSCAN, with TCRdist sequence similarity added in when clustering inside HLA-allele-positive subsets. Repertoires with fewer than 30,000 or more than 120,000 public chains, plus five repertoires with anomalous nucleotide sharing, were excluded from co-occurrence clustering. TCRdb retrieved this table from immuneACCESS and kept in-frame rearrangements only. Not all clones are present; in checked studies, unresolved V genes account for under half, and no reason is known for the remainder. V and J calls plus clone size are reproduced from that table; the DNA served to infer D and trimming. The sample contains 90,000 or so clones, roughly 82% of them found a single time. The top ten clonotypes cover about 3.7% of the sample.

The cohort comprised several hundred healthy bone marrow donors. At the time of sampling, all cohort members were nominally healthy, though unrecorded immune exposures were likely present. The donor was CMV seropositive and belonged to the group of over 250 seropositive cohort members. A peripheral blood sample was provided by each donor, and peripheral blood mononuclear cells were used for TCR beta sequencing. The Qiagen DNeasy Blood Extraction Kit was used to extract genomic DNA from the blood cell samples. Sample: PBMCs. Recombination linked TRBV4-1 to TRBJ1-2, with the D gene call left open. The TCR originated in a man in his thirties or forties in good health and CMV-seropositive. The sequenced DNA is TGCGCCAGCAGCCAAGCTCGTTCAGAAATCTATGGCTACACCTTC. Its protein product is CASSQARSEIYGYTF.